A single sample is the source of the 4 T cell receptor beta chains below, sequenced in a study of beta chain features in type 1 diabetes. Isolated RNA was reverse transcribed in full, so expressed TCRB transcripts were sequenced. The protocol was immunoSEQ multiplex PCR, while the TCRdb copy is restricted to in-frame clones and leaves out a portion. The sample gives about 40,000 clones, around half of which show up once; around 0.78% is in the top ten. Sequences were obtained from central memory CD4+ T cells from blood. These receptor sequences come from a woman aged 18-29 years in good health.

The V call is TRBV19, the J call TRBJ2-5, with D uncertain. Germline assignment: CDR1 LNHDA and CDR2 SQIVND (reference sequence). Trimming took off 3 bases at V and 7 bases at J, with 9 bases between the two ends. The CDR3 sequence is 12 residues long. CDR3 sequence (DNA): TGTGCCAGTAGTATGACTGTGGGGACCCAGTACTTC. Residues: CASSMTVGTQYF.

This clone appeared a few times. This chain connects TRBV6-5 to TRBJ1-2; 10 nucleotides line up with TRBD1. V trimming: 6 bases; J trimming: 3 bases; junction bases outside the gene matches: 4. The germline V gene has CDR1 MNHEY and CDR2 SVGAGI. CDR3 length: 14 residues. This CDR3 reads CASRSGQGHYGYTF. CDR3 sequence (DNA): TGTGCCAGCAGGTCGGGACAGGGGCACTATGGCTACACCTTC.

This clone was found a few times. The chain recombines TRBV11-2 with TRBJ2-5, with TRBD2 matching 12 bases. Trimming took 6 bases from V and 0 from J; bases not matched to a gene: 11. This CDR3 contains 18 residues. Germline V gene sequence: CDR1 SGHAT, CDR2 FQNNGV. Here the CDR3 DNA reads TGTGCCAGCAGTCTAGGGGCTAGCGGGAGGGGGTACCAAGAGACCCAGTACTTC. Its protein is CASSLGASGRGYQETQYF. Drawing the rest from reference TRBV11-2 and TRBJ2-5, the complete variable domain is EAGVAQSPRYKIIEKRQSVAFWCNPISGHATLYWYQQILGQGPKLLIQFQNNGVVDDSQLPKDRFSAERLKGVDSTLKIQPAKLEDSAVYLCASSLGASGRGYQETQYFGPGTRLLVL.

V is TRBV7-2 and J is TRBJ2-2; D might be TRBD1 (5 bases). The CDR3 loop spans 17 amino acids. V gave up 1 base and J gave up 0 bases, with 12 bases separating them. Germline lookup yields CDR1 SGHTA and CDR2 FQGNSA. CDR3 sequence: CASSLVVARANTGELFF. The CDR3 bases are TGTGCCAGCAGCTTAGTAGTGGCCAGGGCGAACACCGGGGAGCTGTTTTTT.